This T cell receptor beta chain was observed in a study of regulatory T cells in long-lasting Graves disease. Findings and caveats of the study: Favored gene segments in persistent disease were TRBV28, TRBJ1-2 and TRBJ2-5.

On this clonotype: Its antigen is as yet unknown.

V shed 8 bases and J shed 2 bases, with 20 bases lying between them. The V gene's germline CDR1 is MDHEN and CDR2 SYDVKM. This CDR3 has 16 amino acids. Investigators prepared the TCR beta libraries by applying iRepertoire HTBI primers and Arm-PCR of CDR3 regions. Using its own MiXCR run on the multiplex PCR reads, TCRdb lists one record per CDR3 protein. The sample consists of approximately 470,000 distinct CDR3 sequences, 15% to 20% of them appearing once. The time point was: newly diagnosed GD, antithyroid drugs for less than 3 months. Preparation of the TCR library used RNA extracted from PBMCs. These same data were also listed under a study on T cells in Graves' hyperthyroidism and ophthalmopathy.

The sample consisted of peripheral blood mononuclear cells (PBMCs), taken at new diagnosis, from a patient treated with antithyroid drugs. The chain is built from TRBV28 and TRBJ2-3, with D tentatively TRBD1 or TRBD2 (7 bases each). The TCR originated in a man in his forties with Graves disease. The CDR3 region is CASSGGSLAVTDTQYF. CDR3 bases: TGTGCCAGCTCAGGGGGATCCCTAGCGGTCACAGATACGCAGTATTTT.